What follows describes a single TCR beta chain. Its antigen is still unknown. Second-dose groups at about 4 or about 12 weeks were pooled. This entry comes from a study of T cell responses to AZD1222 COVID-19 vaccine. Study results and caveats: Recipients of two AZD1222 doses showed rising Spike-specific TCR breadth and depth. Researchers took repertoire samples only after the peak T cell response had come. Only a handful of AZD1222 recipients were seropositive at baseline.

This table comes from immunoSEQ multiplex PCR, and its TCRdb copy is limited to in-frame clones, with some not included. In the table there are roughly 180,000 clones, 92% of which are singletons. V shed 11 bases and J 3 bases; nucleotides not matched to a gene: 4. In germline, CDR1 is ENHRY, CDR2 SYGVKD. The CDR3 has 12 amino acids. The receptor's source is an adult who received the AZD1222 COVID-19 vaccine. The sequences come from peripheral blood, collected 28 days after the second AZD1222 dose. V gene TRBV10-3 combines with J gene TRBJ1-2; 9 nucleotides agree with TRBD1. CDR3 sequence reads: CAVQGADYGYTF. CDR3 coding DNA: TGTGCCGTACAGGGGGCGGACTATGGCTACACCTTC.